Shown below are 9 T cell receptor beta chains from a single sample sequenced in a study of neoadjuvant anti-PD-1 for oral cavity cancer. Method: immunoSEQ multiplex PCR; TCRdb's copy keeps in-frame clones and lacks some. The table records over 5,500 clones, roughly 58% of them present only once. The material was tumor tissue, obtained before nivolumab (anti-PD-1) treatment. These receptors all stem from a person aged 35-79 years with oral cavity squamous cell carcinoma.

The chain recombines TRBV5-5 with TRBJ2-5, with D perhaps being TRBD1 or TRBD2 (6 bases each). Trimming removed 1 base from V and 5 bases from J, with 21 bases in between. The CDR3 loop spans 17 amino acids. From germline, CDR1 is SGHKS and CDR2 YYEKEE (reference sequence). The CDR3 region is CASSLSTGGMQGETQYF. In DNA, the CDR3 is TGTGCCAGCAGCTTGTCAACGGGCGGGATGCAGGGGGAGACCCAGTACTTC.

CDR3 nucleotides: TGTGCCAGCAGTCACTTGGGACTGGTCACCGGGGAGCTGTTTTTT. Translating it yields CASSHLGLVTGELFF. This rearrangement joins TRBV6-5 to TRBJ2-2, with D possibly being TRBD2 (6 bases). Germline values: CDR1 MNHEY, CDR2 SVGAGI. V was pared by 5 bases and J by 4 bases, with 14 bases between. The CDR3 is 15 amino acids.

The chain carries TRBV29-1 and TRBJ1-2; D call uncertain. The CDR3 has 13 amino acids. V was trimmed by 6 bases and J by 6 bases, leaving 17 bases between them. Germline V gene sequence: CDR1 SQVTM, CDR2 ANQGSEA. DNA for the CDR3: TGCAGCGTGTGGCTTCGTATGGTAGATGGCTACACCTTC. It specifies CSVWLRMVDGYTF.

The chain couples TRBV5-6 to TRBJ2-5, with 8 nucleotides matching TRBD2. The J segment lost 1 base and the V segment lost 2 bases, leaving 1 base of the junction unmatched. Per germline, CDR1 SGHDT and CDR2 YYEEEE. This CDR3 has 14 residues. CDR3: CASSFAGGQETQYF. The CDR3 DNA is TGTGCCAGCAGCTTTGCGGGAGGCCAAGAGACCCAGTACTTC.

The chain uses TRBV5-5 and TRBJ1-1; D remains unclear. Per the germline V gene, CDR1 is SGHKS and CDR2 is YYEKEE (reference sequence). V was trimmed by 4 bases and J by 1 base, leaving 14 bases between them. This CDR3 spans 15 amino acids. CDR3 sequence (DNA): TGTGCCAGCAGCCCGGAGGGTAGGCCGAACACTGAAGCTTTCTTT. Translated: CASSPEGRPNTEAFF.

The CDR3 spells CASSSLRQGVYNSPLHF. DNA for the CDR3: TGTGCCAGCAGCTCGCTAAGACAGGGGGTTTACAATTCACCCCTCCACTTT. The genes are TRBV13 and TRBJ1-6; 9 bases align to TRBD1. The trim removed 4 bases at V and 7 bases at J, leaving 11 bases unmatched. In germline, CDR1 is PRHDT, CDR2 FYEKMQ (reference sequence). This CDR3 is 17 amino acids long.

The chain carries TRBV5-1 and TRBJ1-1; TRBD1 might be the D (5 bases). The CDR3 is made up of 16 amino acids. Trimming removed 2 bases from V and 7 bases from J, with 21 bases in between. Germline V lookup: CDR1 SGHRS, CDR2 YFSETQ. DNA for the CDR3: TGCGCCAGCAGCTTCGGGGCAGGGTCTCAGGGAGTTGAAGCTTTCTTT. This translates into CASSFGAGSQGVEAFF.

The DNA for the CDR3 is TGTGCCTGGAGTTTCAGTACAGATACGCAGTATTTT. Its protein product is CAWSFSTDTQYF. The chain has TRBV30 and TRBJ2-3; D ambiguous. Germline lookup yields CDR1 GTSNPN and CDR2 SVGIG (reference sequence). The CDR3 has 12 amino acids. The V and J ends lost 2 bases and 3 bases respectively, with 6 bases between them.

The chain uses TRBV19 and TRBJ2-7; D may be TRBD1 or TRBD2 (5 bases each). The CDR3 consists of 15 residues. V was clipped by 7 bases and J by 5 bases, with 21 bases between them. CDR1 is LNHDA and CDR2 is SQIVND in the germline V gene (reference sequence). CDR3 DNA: TGTGCCAGTACCCCCTCCGGGACGGGCCTTAACGAGCAGTACTTC. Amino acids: CASTPSGTGLNEQYF.